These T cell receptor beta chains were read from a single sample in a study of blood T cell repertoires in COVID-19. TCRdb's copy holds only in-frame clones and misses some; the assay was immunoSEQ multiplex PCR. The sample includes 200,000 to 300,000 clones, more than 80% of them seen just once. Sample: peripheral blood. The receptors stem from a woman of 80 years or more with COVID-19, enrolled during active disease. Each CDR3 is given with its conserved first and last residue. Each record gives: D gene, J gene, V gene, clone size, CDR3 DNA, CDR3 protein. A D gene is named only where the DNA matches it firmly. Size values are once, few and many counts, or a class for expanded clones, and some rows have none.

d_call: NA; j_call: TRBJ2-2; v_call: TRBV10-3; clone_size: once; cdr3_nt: TGTGCCATCAGTGAGGATGGAGTAGGCACCGGGGAGCTGTTTTTT; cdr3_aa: CAISEDGVGTGELFF
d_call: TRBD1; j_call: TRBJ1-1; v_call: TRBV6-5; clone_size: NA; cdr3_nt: TGTGCCAGCACTCGGACAGGGGGAACTGAAGCTTTCTTT; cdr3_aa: CASTRTGGTEAFF
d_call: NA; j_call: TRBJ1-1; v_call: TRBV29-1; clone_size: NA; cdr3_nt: TGCAGCGTTGATGACAGGCGGACTGAAGCTTTCTTT; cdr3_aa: CSVDDRRTEAFF
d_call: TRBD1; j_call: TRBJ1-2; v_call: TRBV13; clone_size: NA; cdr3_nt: TGTGCCAGCGACAGGGCCTGGGACCGCACGGGGAGCTACACCTTC; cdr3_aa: CASDRAWDRTGSYTF
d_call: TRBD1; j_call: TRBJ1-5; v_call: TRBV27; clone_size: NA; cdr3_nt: TGTGCCAGCAGTTTTAAACAGGGGGGACCCCAGCATTTT; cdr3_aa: CASSFKQGGPQHF
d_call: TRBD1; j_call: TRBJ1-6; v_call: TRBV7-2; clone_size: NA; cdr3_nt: TGTGCCAGCAGCTTGGACAGGGGGGGTTCACCCCTCCACTTT; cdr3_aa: CASSLDRGGSPLHF
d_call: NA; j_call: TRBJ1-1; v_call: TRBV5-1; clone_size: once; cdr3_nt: TGCGCCAGCACCAGCATGGGATTAACCCAGGGGGCTTTCTTT; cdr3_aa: CASTSMGLTQGAFF
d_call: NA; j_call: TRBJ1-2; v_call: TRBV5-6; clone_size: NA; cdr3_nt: TGTGCCAGCAGCTTGCTGCCGGGGGGTATGGCCTATGGCTACACCTTC; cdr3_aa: CASSLLPGGMAYGYTF
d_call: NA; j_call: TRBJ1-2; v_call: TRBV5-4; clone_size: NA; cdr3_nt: TGTGCCAGCAGCTTGGACCGCCAGGGGAAGGATGGCTACACCTTC; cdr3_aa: CASSLDRQGKDGYTF
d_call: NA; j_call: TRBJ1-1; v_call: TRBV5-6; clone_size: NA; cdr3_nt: TGTGCCAGCAGCTTTACGGGGGACACTGAAGCTTTCTTT; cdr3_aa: CASSFTGDTEAFF
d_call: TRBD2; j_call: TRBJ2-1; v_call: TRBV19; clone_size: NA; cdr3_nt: TGTGCCAGCTCCCGGGGGGGGAGGGGCGACAATGAGCAGTTCTTC; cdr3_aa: CASSRGGRGDNEQFF
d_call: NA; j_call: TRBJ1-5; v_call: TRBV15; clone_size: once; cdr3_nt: TGTGCCACCAGCAGAGATCCGACACAGCCCCAGCATTTT; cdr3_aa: CATSRDPTQPQHF
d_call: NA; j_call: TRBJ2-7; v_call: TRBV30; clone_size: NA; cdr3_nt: TGTGCCTGGGCGAAGGGCGAGCGCACAAAAGCCGCGGGCTACGAGCAGTACTTC; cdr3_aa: CAWAKGERTKAAGYEQYF
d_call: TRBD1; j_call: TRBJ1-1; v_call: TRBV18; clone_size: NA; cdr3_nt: TGTGCCAGCTCACAAGGACAGGGTCGGGCTGAAGCTTTCTTT; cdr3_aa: CASSQGQGRAEAFF
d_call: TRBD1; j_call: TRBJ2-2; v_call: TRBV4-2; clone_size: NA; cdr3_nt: TGTGCCAGCAGCCAAGTCGACAGGGCGAACACCGGGGAGCTGTTTTTT; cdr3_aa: CASSQVDRANTGELFF
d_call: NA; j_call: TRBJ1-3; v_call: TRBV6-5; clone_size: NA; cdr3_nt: TGTGCCAGCAGCGGATCGCCTGAGGGCACCATATATTTT; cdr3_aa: CASSGSPEGTIYF
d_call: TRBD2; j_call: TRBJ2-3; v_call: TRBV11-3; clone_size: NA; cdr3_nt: TGTGCCAGCAGCTTAAAGACTAGCGGGTACCGCACAGATACGCAGTATTTT; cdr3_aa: CASSLKTSGYRTDTQYF
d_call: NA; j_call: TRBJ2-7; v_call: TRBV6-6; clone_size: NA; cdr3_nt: TGTGCCAGCAGTTTGCTCCTTGCGGTCTACGAGCAGTACTTC; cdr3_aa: CASSLLLAVYEQYF
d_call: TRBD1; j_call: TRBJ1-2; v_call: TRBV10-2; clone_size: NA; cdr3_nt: TGCGCCAAGGAGACAGGGGGTCGGTTCCGTTATAACTATGGCTACACCTTC; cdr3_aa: CAKETGGRFRYNYGYTF
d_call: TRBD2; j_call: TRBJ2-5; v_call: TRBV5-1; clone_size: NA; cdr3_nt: TGCGCCAGCAGCTCCGGGGGGACTCAAGAGACCCAGTACTTC; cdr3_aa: CASSSGGTQETQYF
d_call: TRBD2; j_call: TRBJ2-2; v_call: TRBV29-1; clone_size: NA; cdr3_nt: TGCACAGTAGCGGGAGGTTACACCGGGGAGCTGTTTTTT; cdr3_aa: CTVAGGYTGELFF
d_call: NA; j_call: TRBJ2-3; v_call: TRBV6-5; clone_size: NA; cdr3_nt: TGTGCCAGCAGTGACTCTCCGGGCACAGATACGCAGTATTTT; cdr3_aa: CASSDSPGTDTQYF
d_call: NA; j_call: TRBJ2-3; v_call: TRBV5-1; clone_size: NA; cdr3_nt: TGCGCCAGCAGCTTGGCCCTAGTGACCGTCGGGGGCACAGATACGCAGTATTTT; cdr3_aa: CASSLALVTVGGTDTQYF
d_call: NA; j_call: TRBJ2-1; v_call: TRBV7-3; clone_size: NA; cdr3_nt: TGTGCCAGCAGCTTAATAGGGGGTGGTACAGAGCAGTTCTTC; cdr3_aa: CASSLIGGGTEQFF
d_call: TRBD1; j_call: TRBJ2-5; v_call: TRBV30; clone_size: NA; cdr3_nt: TGTGCCTGGGGGGACACAGGGGTACGGGAGACCCAGTACTTC; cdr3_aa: CAWGDTGVRETQYF
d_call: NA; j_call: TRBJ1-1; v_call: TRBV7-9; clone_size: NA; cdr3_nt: TGTGCCAGCAGCCCCGCACTCGCTGAAGCTTTCTTT; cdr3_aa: CASSPALAEAFF
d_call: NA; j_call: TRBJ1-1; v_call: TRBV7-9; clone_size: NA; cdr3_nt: TGTGCCAGCAGCTCGGGACTGTTGAACACTGAAGCTTTCTTT; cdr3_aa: CASSSGLLNTEAFF
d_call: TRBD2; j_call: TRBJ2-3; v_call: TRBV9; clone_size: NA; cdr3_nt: TGTGCCAGCAGCGTTTCCGGCGGGGGAGGCACAGATACGCAGTATTTT; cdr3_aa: CASSVSGGGGTDTQYF
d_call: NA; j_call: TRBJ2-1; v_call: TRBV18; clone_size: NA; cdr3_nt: TGTGCCAGCTCATATATAACTGGCTGGACATCAATACACAATGAGCAGTTCTTC; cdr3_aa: CASSYITGWTSIHNEQFF
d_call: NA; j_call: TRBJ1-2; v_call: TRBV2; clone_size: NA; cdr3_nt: TGTGCCAGTGGGGGGGGTGGCGGCTACACCTTC; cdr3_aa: CASGGGGGYTF
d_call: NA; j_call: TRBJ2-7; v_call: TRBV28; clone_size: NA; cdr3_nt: TGTGCCAGCAGTTATGCGGATATCTACGAGCAGTACTTC; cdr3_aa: CASSYADIYEQYF
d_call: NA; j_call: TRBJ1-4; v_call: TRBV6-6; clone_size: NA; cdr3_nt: TGTGCCAGCAGTTGGGGGGCAACTAATGAAAAACTGTTTTTT; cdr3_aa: CASSWGATNEKLFF
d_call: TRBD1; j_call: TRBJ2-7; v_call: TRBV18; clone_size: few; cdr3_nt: TGTGCCAGCTCACCATTTGTTGGCGGACAGGTCTACGAGCAGTACTTC; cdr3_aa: CASSPFVGGQVYEQYF
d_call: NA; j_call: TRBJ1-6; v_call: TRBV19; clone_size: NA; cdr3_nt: TGTGCCAGTAGTACGAGCACTAGGGCGGATTCACCCCTCCACTTT; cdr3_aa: CASSTSTRADSPLHF
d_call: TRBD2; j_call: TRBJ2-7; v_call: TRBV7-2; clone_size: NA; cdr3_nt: TGTGCCAGCAGCAACGGACTAGCGGGAGAGGACAGGTCCTACGAGCAGTACTTC; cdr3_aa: CASSNGLAGEDRSYEQYF
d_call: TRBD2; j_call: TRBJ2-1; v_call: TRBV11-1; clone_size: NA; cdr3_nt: TGTGCCAGCAGCTTAGGGACTAGCCAGTACAATGAGCAGTTCTTC; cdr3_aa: CASSLGTSQYNEQFF
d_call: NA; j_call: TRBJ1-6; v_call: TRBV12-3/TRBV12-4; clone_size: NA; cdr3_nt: TGTGCCAGCACACTCAATAATTCACCCCTCCACTTT; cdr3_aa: CASTLNNSPLHF
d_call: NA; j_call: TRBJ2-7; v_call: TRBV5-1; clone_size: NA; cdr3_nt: TGCGCCAGCAGCTTGTCGGGAAACTACGAGCAGTACTTC; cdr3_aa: CASSLSGNYEQYF
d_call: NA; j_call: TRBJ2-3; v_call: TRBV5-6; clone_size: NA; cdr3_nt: TGTGCCAGCAGATCTACACCCCTGACAAGGAGCACAGATACGCAGTATTTT; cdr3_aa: CASRSTPLTRSTDTQYF
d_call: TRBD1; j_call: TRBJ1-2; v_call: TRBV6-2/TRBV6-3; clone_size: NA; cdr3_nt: TGTGCCAGCAGTGCACAGGGGGAAGGCTATGGCTACACCTTC; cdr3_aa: CASSAQGEGYGYTF
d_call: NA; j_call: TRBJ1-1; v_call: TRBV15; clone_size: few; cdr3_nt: TGTGCCACCAGCAGAGGGACAGTGAACACTGAAGCTTTCTTT; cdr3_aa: CATSRGTVNTEAFF
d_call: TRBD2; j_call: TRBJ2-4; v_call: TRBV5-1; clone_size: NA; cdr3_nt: TGCGCCAGCAGCTTGGTCGGGGGGGCCGACAAAAACATTCAGTACTTC; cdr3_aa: CASSLVGGADKNIQYF